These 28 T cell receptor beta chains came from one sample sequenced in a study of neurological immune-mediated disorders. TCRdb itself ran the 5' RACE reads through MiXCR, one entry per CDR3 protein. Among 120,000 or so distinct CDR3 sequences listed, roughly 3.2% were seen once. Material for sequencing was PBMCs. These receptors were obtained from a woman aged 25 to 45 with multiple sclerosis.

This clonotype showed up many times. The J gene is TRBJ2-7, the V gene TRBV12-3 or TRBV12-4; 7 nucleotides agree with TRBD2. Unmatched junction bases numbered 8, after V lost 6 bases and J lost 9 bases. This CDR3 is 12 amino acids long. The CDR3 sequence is CASSPGAGPQYF. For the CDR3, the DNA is TGTGCCAGCAGCCCCGGAGCGGGGCCGCAGTACTTC.

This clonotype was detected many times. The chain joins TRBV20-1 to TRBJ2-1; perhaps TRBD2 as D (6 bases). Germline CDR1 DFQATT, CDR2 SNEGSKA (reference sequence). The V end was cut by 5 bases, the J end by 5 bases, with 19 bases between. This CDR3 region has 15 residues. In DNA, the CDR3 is TGCAGTGCTGTGACTAGTCCGGCCACCAACAATGAGCAGTTCTTC. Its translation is CSAVTSPATNNEQFF.

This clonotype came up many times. In nucleotides, the CDR3 is TGTGCCCCGAGGGTACAAGGGGATCAAGAGACCCAGTACTTC. Translated: CAPRVQGDQETQYF. The chain links TRBV24-1 to TRBJ2-5; D possibly matches TRBD1 or TRBD2 (5 bases each). The CDR3 spans 14 residues. Trimming removed 12 bases at V and 2 bases at J, with 18 bases between. Germline CDR1 reads KGHDR; CDR2 reads SFDVKD.

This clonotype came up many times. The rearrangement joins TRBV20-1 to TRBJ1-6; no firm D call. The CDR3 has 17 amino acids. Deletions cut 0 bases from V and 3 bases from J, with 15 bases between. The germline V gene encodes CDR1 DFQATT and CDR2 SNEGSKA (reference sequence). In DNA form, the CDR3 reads TGCAGTGCTAGAGATCTCCTATCGACGAACTATAATTCACCCCTCCACTTT. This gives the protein CSARDLLSTNYNSPLHF.

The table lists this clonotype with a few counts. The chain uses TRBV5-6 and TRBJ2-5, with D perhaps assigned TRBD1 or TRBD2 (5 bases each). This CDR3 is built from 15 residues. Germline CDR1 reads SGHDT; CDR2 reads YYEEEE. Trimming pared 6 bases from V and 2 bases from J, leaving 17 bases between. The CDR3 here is CASTHVGAAQETQYF. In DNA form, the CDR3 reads TGTGCCAGCACCCACGTCGGGGCAGCTCAAGAGACCCAGTACTTC.

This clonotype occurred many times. The CDR3 DNA reads TGTGCCAGCAGTACGGGACGAACGTACACCGGGGAGCTGTTTTTT. It translates to CASSTGRTYTGELFF. This chain uses TRBV5-4 with TRBJ2-2; D tentatively fits TRBD1 or TRBD2 (5 bases each). From germline, CDR1 is SGHNT and CDR2 YYREEE (reference sequence). The V end lost 5 bases, the J end lost 3 bases, and 14 bases lay between the germline ends. The CDR3 is 15 residues long. Looking up the rest from reference TRBV5-4 and TRBJ2-2 gives the full variable domain: ETGVTQSPTHLIKTRGQQVTLRCSSQSGHNTVSWYQQALGQGPQFIFQYYREEENGRGNFPPRFSGLQFPNYSSELNVNALELDDSALYLCASSTGRTYTGELFFGEGSRLTVL.

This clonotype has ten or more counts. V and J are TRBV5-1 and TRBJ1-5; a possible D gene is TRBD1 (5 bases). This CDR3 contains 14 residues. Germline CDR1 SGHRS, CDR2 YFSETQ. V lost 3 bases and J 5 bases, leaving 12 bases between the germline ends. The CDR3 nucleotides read TGCGCCAGCAGCTCGGGGGGGGTGGATCAGCCCCAGCATTTT. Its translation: CASSSGGVDQPQHF.

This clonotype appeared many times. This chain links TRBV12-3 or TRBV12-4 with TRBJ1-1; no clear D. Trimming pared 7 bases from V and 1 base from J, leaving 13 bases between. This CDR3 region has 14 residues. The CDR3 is CASTPLEANTEAFF. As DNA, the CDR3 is TGTGCCAGCACCCCTCTCGAGGCGAACACTGAAGCTTTCTTT.

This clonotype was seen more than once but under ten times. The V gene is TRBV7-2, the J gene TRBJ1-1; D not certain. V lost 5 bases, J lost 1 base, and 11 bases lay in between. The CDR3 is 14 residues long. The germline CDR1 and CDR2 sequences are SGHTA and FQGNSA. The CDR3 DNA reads TGTGCCAGCAGCCGAGACGTAACGAACACTGAAGCTTTCTTT. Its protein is CASSRDVTNTEAFF.

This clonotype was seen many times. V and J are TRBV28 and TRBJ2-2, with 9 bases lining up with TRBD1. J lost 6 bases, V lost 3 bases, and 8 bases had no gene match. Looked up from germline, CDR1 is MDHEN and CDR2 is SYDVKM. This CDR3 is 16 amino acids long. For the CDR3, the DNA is TGTGCCAGCAGTTTTCCGGGGACAGGGTGGTCCGGGGAGCTGTTTTTT. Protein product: CASSFPGTGWSGELFF.

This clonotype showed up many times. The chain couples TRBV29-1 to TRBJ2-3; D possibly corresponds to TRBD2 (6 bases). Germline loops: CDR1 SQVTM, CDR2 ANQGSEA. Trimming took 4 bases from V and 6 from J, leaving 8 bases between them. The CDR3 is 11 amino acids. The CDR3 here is CSVVSGDTQYF. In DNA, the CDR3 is TGCAGCGTTGTTAGCGGTGATACGCAGTATTTT.

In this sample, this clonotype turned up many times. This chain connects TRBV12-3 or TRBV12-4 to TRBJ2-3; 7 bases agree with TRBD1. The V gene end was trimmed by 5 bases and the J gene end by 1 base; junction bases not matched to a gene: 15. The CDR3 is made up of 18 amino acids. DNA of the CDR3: TGTGCCAGCAGTCCAATCCGCGGTGCAGGACAGGGCACAGATACGCAGTATTTT. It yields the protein CASSPIRGAGQGTDTQYF.

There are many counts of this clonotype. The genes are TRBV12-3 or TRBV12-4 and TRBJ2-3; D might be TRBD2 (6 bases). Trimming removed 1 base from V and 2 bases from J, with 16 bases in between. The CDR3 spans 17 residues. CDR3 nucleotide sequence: TGTGCCAGCAGTTTAGTATCGGTAGGGAGGTTCACAGATACGCAGTATTTT. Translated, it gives CASSLVSVGRFTDTQYF.

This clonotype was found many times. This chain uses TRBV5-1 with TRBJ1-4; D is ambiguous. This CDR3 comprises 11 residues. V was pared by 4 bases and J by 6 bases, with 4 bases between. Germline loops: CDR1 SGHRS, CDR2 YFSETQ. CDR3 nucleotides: TGCGCCAGCAGCGCCGATGAAAAACTGTTTTTT. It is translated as CASSADEKLFF.

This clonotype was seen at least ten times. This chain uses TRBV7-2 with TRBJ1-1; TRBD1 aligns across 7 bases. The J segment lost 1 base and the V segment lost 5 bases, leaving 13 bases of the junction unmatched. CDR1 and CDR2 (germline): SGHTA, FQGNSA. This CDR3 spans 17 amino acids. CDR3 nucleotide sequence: TGTGCCAGCAGCCCACGACAGGGAGGTAGAGGGAACACTGAAGCTTTCTTT. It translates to CASSPRQGGRGNTEAFF.

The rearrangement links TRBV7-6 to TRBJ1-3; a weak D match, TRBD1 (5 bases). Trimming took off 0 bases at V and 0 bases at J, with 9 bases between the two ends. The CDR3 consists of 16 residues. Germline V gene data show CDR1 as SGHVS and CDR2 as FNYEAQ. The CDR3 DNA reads TGTGCCAGCAGCTTAGCCGACAGCTCCTCTGGAAACACCATATATTTT. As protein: CASSLADSSSGNTIYF.

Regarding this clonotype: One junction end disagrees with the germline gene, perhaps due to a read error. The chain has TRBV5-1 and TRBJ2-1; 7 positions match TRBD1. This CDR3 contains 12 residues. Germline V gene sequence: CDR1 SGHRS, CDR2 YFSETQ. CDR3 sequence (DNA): TGCGACAGCAGCACACAGGGGAATGAGCAGTTCTTC. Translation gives CDSSTQGNEQFF.

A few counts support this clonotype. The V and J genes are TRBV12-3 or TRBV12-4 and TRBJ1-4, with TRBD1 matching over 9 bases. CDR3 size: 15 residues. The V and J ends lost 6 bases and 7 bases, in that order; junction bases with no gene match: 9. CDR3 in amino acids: CASRPTGGKGEKLFF. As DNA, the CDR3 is TGTGCCAGCAGGCCTACAGGGGGCAAAGGTGAAAAACTGTTTTTT.

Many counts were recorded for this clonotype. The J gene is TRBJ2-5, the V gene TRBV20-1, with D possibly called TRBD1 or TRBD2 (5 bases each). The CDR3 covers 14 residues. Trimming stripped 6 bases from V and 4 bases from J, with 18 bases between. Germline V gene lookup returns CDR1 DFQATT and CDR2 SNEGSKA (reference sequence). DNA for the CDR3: TGCAGTGCCCCACCGCGGGTTGGGGGAGAGACCCAGTACTTC. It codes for CSAPPRVGGETQYF.

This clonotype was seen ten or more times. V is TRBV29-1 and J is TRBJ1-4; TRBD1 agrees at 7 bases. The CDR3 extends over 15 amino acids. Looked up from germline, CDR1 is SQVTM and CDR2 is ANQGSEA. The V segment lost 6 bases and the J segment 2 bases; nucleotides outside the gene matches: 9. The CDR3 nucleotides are TGCAGCGTCAGACAGGGTAGGAGGACTAATGAAAAACTGTTTTTT. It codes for CSVRQGRRTNEKLFF.

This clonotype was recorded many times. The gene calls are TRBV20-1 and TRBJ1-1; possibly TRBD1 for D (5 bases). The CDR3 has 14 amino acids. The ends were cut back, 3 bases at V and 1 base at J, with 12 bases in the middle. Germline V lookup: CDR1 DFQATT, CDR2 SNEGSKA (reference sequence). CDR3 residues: CSASGPTGNTEAFF. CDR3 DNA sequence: TGCAGTGCTAGTGGACCAACAGGGAACACTGAAGCTTTCTTT.

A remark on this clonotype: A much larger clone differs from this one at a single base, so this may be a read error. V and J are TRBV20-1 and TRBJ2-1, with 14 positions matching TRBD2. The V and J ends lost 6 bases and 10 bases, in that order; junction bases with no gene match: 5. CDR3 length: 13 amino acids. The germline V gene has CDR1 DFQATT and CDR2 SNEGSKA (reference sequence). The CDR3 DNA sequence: TGCAGTGCGGAGGGACTAGCGGGGGAAGAGCAGTTCTTC. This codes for CSAEGLAGEEQFF.

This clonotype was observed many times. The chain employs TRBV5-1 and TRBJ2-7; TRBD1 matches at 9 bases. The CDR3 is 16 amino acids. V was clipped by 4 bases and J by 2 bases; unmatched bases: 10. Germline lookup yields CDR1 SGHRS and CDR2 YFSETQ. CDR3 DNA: TGCGCCAGCAGCCCACTGACAGGGGGTGCTACCTACGAGCAGTACTTC. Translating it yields CASSPLTGGATYEQYF.

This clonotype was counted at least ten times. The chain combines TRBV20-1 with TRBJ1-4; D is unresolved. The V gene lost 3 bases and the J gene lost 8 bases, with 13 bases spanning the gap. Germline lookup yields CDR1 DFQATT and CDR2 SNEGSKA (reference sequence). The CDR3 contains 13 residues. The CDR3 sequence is CSARPSGREKLFF. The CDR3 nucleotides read TGCAGTGCTAGGCCCTCGGGCAGAGAAAAACTGTTTTTT.

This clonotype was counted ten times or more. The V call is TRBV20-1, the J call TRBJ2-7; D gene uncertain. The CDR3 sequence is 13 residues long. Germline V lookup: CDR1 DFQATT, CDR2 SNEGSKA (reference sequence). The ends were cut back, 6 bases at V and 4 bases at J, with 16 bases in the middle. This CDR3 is CSAPLGSGYEQYF. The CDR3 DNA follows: TGCAGTGCCCCCCTGGGTTCGGGTTACGAGCAGTACTTC.

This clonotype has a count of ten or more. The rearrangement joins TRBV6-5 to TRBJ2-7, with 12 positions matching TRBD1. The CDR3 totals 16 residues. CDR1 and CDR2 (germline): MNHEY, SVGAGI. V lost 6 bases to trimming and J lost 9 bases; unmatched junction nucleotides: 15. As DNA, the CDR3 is TGTGCCAGCAGAGATATGACCGGGACAGGGGGCCGGGTGCAGTACTTC. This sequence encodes CASRDMTGTGGRVQYF.

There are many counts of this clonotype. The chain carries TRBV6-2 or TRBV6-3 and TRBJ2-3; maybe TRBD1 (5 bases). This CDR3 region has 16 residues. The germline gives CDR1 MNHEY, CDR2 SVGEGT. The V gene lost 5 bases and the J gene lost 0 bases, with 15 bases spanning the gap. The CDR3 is CASSIDQGLSTDTQYF. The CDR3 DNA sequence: TGTGCCAGCAGTATCGACCAGGGCCTTAGCACAGATACGCAGTATTTT.

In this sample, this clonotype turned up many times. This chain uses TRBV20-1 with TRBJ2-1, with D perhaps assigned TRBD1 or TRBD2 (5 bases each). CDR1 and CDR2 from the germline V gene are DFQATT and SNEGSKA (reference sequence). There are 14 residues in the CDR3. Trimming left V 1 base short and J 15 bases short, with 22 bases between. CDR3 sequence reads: CSARGIEREIGGFF. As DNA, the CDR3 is TGCAGTGCTAGAGGGATTGAAAGGGAGATTGGGGGGTTCTTC.